Sequencing of this T cell receptor beta chain was carried out in a study of cytotoxic CD8 clonotypes in ibrutinib-treated CLL. Clones were sequenced by immunoSEQ multiplex PCR, and TCRdb holds only the in-frame ones, with some missing. The table has roughly 51,000 clones, about half seen once; the top ten hold 30% to 35%. To note about this clone: Its antigen is not known.

Study-wide results and caveats: At ibrutinib response, clonality increased, and at progression it declined back toward baseline. Under therapy, public clonotypes either contracted or stayed stable, and they were uncommon.

Germline loops: CDR1 MDHEN, CDR2 SYDVKM. The junction had 8 bases not matched to a gene; V was cut back by 5 bases and J by 0 bases. The CDR3 length is 18 residues. Sample: PBMCs, taken after 12 months of ibrutinib treatment. This rearrangement joins TRBV28 to TRBJ2-7; the match to TRBD2 covers 15 bases. This TCR was sampled from a human donor with chronic lymphocytic leukemia. The CDR3 protein is CASSPGTSGRYDSYEQYF. The CDR3 DNA reads TGTGCCAGCAGTCCCGGGACTAGCGGGAGGTACGACTCCTACGAGCAGTACTTC.